These T cell receptor beta chains were read from a single sample in a study of T cell responses to AZD1222 COVID-19 vaccine. The repertoire was sequenced with immunoSEQ multiplex PCR; TCRdb's copy has only in-frame clones and lacks some. The table has tens of thousands of clones, about 90% seen once. The sample was peripheral blood, taken on day 0 of AZD1222 vaccination. These TCRs come from an adult in good health. CDR3s include the opening cysteine and the closing phenylalanine or tryptophan. A D gene is named only where the DNA matches it firmly. Part of the rows lack a size; the others show once, few, many or a class for expanded clones.

J gene: TRBJ1-1
D gene: TRBD1
clone size: -
V gene: TRBV9
CDR3 protein: CASSARDSTNTEAFF
CDR3 DNA: TGTGCCAGCAGCGCACGGGACAGCACTAACACTGAAGCTTTCTTT

J gene: TRBJ2-1
D gene: TRBD2
clone size: -
V gene: TRBV27
CDR3 protein: CASSPGTSGYNEQFF
CDR3 DNA: TGTGCCAGCAGCCCCGGGACTAGCGGTTACAATGAGCAGTTCTTC

J gene: TRBJ2-2
D gene: TRBD2
clone size: -
V gene: TRBV19
CDR3 protein: CATKPGLAGAGELFF
CDR3 DNA: TGTGCCACCAAGCCGGGACTAGCGGGAGCCGGGGAGCTGTTTTTT

J gene: TRBJ2-5
D gene: TRBD2
clone size: -
V gene: TRBV5-1
CDR3 protein: CASSSLLGGDPPGTQYF
CDR3 DNA: TGCGCCAGCAGCTCCCTTCTGGGGGGGGACCCTCCCGGGACCCAGTACTTC

J gene: TRBJ2-2
D gene: TRBD1
clone size: -
V gene: TRBV28
CDR3 protein: CASSRPGTGGAYTGELFF
CDR3 DNA: TGTGCCAGCAGCCGTCCCGGGACAGGGGGCGCGTACACCGGGGAGCTGTTTTTT

J gene: TRBJ1-6
D gene: -
clone size: -
V gene: TRBV28
CDR3 protein: CASSLLGAGGPNSPLHF
CDR3 DNA: TGTGCCAGCAGTTTATTGGGGGCGGGGGGGCCCAATTCACCCCTCCACTTT

J gene: TRBJ1-1
D gene: -
clone size: -
V gene: TRBV9
CDR3 protein: CASSRLGGTEAFF
CDR3 DNA: TGTGCCAGCAGCCGGCTGGGGGGCACTGAAGCTTTCTTT

J gene: TRBJ2-4
D gene: -
clone size: -
V gene: TRBV27
CDR3 protein: CASSLDKNIQYF
CDR3 DNA: TGTGCCAGCAGTTTAGACAAAAACATTCAGTACTTC

J gene: TRBJ2-5
D gene: -
clone size: once
V gene: TRBV29-1
CDR3 protein: CSANRAETQYF
CDR3 DNA: TGCAGCGCCAACCGGGCGGAGACCCAGTACTTC

J gene: TRBJ2-5
D gene: TRBD1
clone size: -
V gene: TRBV27
CDR3 protein: CASSLLGQGETQYF
CDR3 DNA: TGTGCCAGCAGTTTGTTAGGACAGGGAGAGACCCAGTACTTC

J gene: TRBJ1-4
D gene: TRBD1
clone size: -
V gene: TRBV3-1/TRBV3-2
CDR3 protein: CASSAQGAGEKLFF
CDR3 DNA: TGTGCCAGCAGCGCACAGGGGGCGGGGGAAAAACTGTTTTTT

J gene: TRBJ1-1
D gene: -
clone size: few
V gene: TRBV27
CDR3 protein: CASRGLDTNTEAFF
CDR3 DNA: TGTGCCAGCAGGGGACTGGACACGAACACTGAAGCTTTCTTT

J gene: TRBJ2-2
D gene: TRBD1
clone size: -
V gene: TRBV11-3
CDR3 protein: CASSLRQGNTGELFF
CDR3 DNA: TGTGCCAGCAGCCTCAGACAGGGGAACACCGGGGAGCTGTTTTTT

J gene: TRBJ1-1
D gene: TRBD1
clone size: -
V gene: TRBV7-9
CDR3 protein: CASSSGTGANTEAFF
CDR3 DNA: TGTGCCAGCAGCTCCGGGACAGGAGCGAACACTGAAGCTTTCTTT

J gene: TRBJ2-3
D gene: -
clone size: -
V gene: TRBV28
CDR3 protein: CASSLSPWSGMADTQYF
CDR3 DNA: TGTGCCAGCAGTTTATCCCCCTGGAGCGGAATGGCAGATACGCAGTATTTT

J gene: TRBJ2-1
D gene: -
clone size: -
V gene: TRBV5-1
CDR3 protein: CASSRTTQQGNEQFF
CDR3 DNA: TGCGCCAGCAGCCGCACGACCCAACAGGGCAATGAGCAGTTCTTC

J gene: TRBJ1-5
D gene: TRBD1
clone size: -
V gene: TRBV27
CDR3 protein: CASSFGQGGSNQPQHF
CDR3 DNA: TGTGCCAGCAGTTTCGGACAGGGTGGTAGCAATCAGCCCCAGCATTTT

J gene: TRBJ1-2
D gene: -
clone size: -
V gene: TRBV13
CDR3 protein: CASSLNGVYYGYTF
CDR3 DNA: TGTGCCAGCAGCTTAAACGGGGTTTACTATGGCTACACCTTC

J gene: TRBJ1-5
D gene: -
clone size: -
V gene: TRBV19
CDR3 protein: CASSMVDSSNQPQHF
CDR3 DNA: TGTGCCAGTAGTATGGTGGACAGCAGCAATCAGCCCCAGCATTTT

J gene: TRBJ2-1
D gene: -
clone size: -
V gene: TRBV15
CDR3 protein: CATSRGRTLGNEQFF
CDR3 DNA: TGTGCCACCAGCAGGGGTCGGACATTGGGCAATGAGCAGTTCTTC

J gene: TRBJ1-1
D gene: TRBD1
clone size: -
V gene: TRBV27
CDR3 protein: CASKTGGGTEAFF
CDR3 DNA: TGTGCCAGCAAAACAGGGGGCGGGACTGAAGCTTTCTTT

J gene: TRBJ2-5
D gene: TRBD1
clone size: -
V gene: TRBV10-3
CDR3 protein: CAISGRTGTVEETQYF
CDR3 DNA: TGTGCCATCAGTGGGAGGACAGGGACGGTGGAAGAGACCCAGTACTTC

J gene: TRBJ2-7
D gene: -
clone size: -
V gene: TRBV6-5
CDR3 protein: CASSYSPGSTYEQYF
CDR3 DNA: TGTGCCAGCAGTTACTCTCCAGGCAGTACCTACGAGCAGTACTTC

J gene: TRBJ2-7
D gene: -
clone size: -
V gene: TRBV15
CDR3 protein: CATSRDGTRVHHSYEQYF
CDR3 DNA: TGTGCCACCAGCAGAGATGGGACCCGGGTTCACCACTCCTACGAGCAGTACTTC

J gene: TRBJ2-3
D gene: TRBD1
clone size: -
V gene: TRBV6-4
CDR3 protein: CASSPRDSLTDTQYF
CDR3 DNA: TGTGCCAGCAGCCCTAGGGACAGCTTGACGGATACGCAGTATTTT

J gene: TRBJ2-1
D gene: TRBD2
clone size: -
V gene: TRBV5-1
CDR3 protein: CASSAGTSANNEQFF
CDR3 DNA: TGCGCCAGCAGCGCCGGGACTAGCGCAAACAATGAGCAGTTCTTC